Listed below are T cell receptor beta chains from one sample, sequenced in a study of CD8+CD57+ T cells in acquired aplastic anemia. TCRdb itself ran the reads through MiXCR, one entry per CDR3 protein. The table has about 180,000 distinct CDR3 sequences, about 60% seen once. Sequencing input: sorted CD4+, CD8+, or CD8+CD57+ T cells (not recorded which) from PBMCs. The receptors stem from a human donor with aplastic anemia. Both conserved end residues are part of each CDR3. The D gene is left open where the match is weak. The size field is filled for only some rows; it gives once, few, many or a size class.

D gene	V gene	J gene	clone size	CDR3 protein	CDR3 DNA
NA	TRBV11-2	TRBJ2-7	NA	CASSFGPGGYEQYF	NA
NA	TRBV12-3/TRBV12-4	TRBJ1-1	NA	CASSLRGLHTEAFF	TGTGCCAGCAGTTTAAGGGGCCTGCACACTGAAGCTTTCTTT
TRBD1	TRBV19	TRBJ2-7	NA	CASSRRQGLFNEQYF	TGTGCCAGTAGCAGACGACAGGGCTTATTTAACGAGCAGTACTTC
NA	TRBV12-5	TRBJ2-1	NA	CASGLGVQRGNNEQFF	TGTGCTAGTGGTTTGGGCGTTCAGAGGGGTAACAATGAGCAGTTCTTC
TRBD1	TRBV20-1	TRBJ1-1	once	CSARSLQAGGPNTEAFF	TGCAGTGCTAGAAGTTTACAAGCAGGGGGGCCGAACACTGAAGCTTTCTTT
TRBD1	TRBV15	TRBJ1-2	NA	CATSRDGQGGANYGYTF	TGTGCCACCAGCAGAGATGGACAGGGGGGGGCTAACTATGGCTACACCTTC
NA	TRBV7-2	TRBJ2-5	NA	CASSLGWTQETQYF	TGTGCCAGCAGCTTAGGGTGGACACAAGAGACCCAGTACTTC
TRBD1	TRBV10-3	TRBJ1-2	NA	CAISGPADRDGGYTF	TGTGCCATCAGCGGACCGGCGGACAGGGATGGAGGCTACACCTTC
TRBD1	TRBV5-6	TRBJ2-7	NA	CASSPGQEFYEQYF	TGTGCCAGCAGCCCCGGACAGGAATTCTACGAGCAGTACTTC
TRBD1	TRBV29-1	TRBJ2-1	NA	CSVGGFIGTGPDEQFF	TGCAGCGTTGGAGGTTTTATCGGGACAGGACCCGATGAGCAGTTCTTC
NA	TRBV15	TRBJ1-2	few	CATSRGGQLYGYTF	TGTGCCACCAGCAGAGGTGGACAGCTCTATGGCTACACCTTC
TRBD1	TRBV10-2	TRBJ2-1	once	CASSEDRGGFNEQFF	TGCGCCAGCAGCGAAGACAGGGGAGGCTTCAATGAGCAGTTCTTC
TRBD1	TRBV19	TRBJ2-7	NA	CASSRDRRYEQYF	TGTGCCAGCTCCCGGGACAGGAGATACGAGCAGTACTTC
NA	TRBV2	TRBJ2-7	NA	CASSEANEQYF	TGTGCCAGCAGTGAGGCCAACGAGCAGTACTTC
TRBD1	TRBV10-3	TRBJ1-1	NA	CAIRRQGVNTEAFF	TGTGCCATCAGGCGTCAGGGGGTGAACACTGAAGCTTTCTTT
NA	TRBV6-4	TRBJ1-3	NA	CASPAGDPILSGNTIYF	TGTGCCAGCCCCGCAGGGGACCCTATTCTCTCTGGAAACACCATATATTTT
NA	TRBV10-3	TRBJ2-7	many	CAISGPGEYVEQYF	TGTGCCATCAGTGGCCCAGGGGAGTATGTCGAGCAGTACTTC
NA	TRBV7-8	TRBJ1-1	NA	CASSLGRRQTVNTEAFF	TGTGCCAGCAGCTTAGGACGGCGGCAGACCGTGAACACTGAAGCTTTCTTT
NA	TRBV9	TRBJ1-4	NA	CASSVAWGSPNEKLFF	TGTGCCAGCAGCGTAGCTTGGGGGTCACCTAATGAAAAACTGTTTTTT
NA	TRBV20-1	TRBJ2-7	NA	CSASGMAYGHYF	TGCAGTGCCTCCGGAATGGCCTACGGGCATTACTTC
TRBD2	TRBV7-3	TRBJ2-1	NA	CASSLTSGRAYNEQFF	TGTGCCAGCAGCTTAACAAGCGGGAGGGCCTACAATGAGCAGTTCTTC
NA	TRBV12-3/TRBV12-4	TRBJ2-3	NA	CASSLEYDSYTDTQYF	TGTGCCAGCAGTTTAGAGTACGACAGTTACACAGATACGCAGTATTTT
NA	TRBV7-9	TRBJ2-7	NA	CASSHELHIYEQYF	TGTGCCAGCAGCCATGAACTACATATCTACGAGCAGTACTTC
NA	TRBV19	TRBJ1-5	NA	CASTGFSNQPQHF	TGTGCCAGTACAGGGTTTAGCAATCAGCCCCAGCATTTT
NA	TRBV15	TRBJ1-4	NA	CATSRDVTVEEKLFF	TGTGCCACCAGCAGAGATGTCACAGTGGAAGAAAAACTGTTTTTT
TRBD2	TRBV20-1	TRBJ2-7	NA	CSASGVGTSGTYEQYF	TGCAGTGCTAGCGGAGTGGGGACTAGCGGAACCTACGAGCAGTACTTC
NA	TRBV20-1	TRBJ2-1	NA	CSASRSSGSYNEQFF	TGCAGTGCTAGTCGGTCCAGCGGATCCTACAATGAGCAGTTCTTC
TRBD2	TRBV10-2	TRBJ2-1	NA	CASGFSGEGGNNEQFF	TGCGCCAGCGGCTTTTCGGGGGAGGGAGGCAACAATGAGCAGTTCTTC
TRBD1	TRBV6-5	TRBJ1-6	many	CASSYSGQSVSPLHF	TGTGCCAGCAGTTACTCGGGACAGAGTGTTTCACCCCTCCACTTT
TRBD2	TRBV19	TRBJ2-1	few	CASSIRLADSYNEQFF	TGTGCCAGTAGTATAAGACTAGCGGACTCCTACAATGAGCAGTTCTTC
TRBD1	TRBV19	TRBJ2-7	once	CASSQTTGGLDEQYF	TGTGCCAGTAGCCAAACGACAGGGGGTTTGGACGAGCAGTACTTC
NA	TRBV20-1	TRBJ2-7	NA	CSARDHRTRTYEQYF	TGCAGTGCTAGAGATCACAGGACCAGAACCTACGAGCAGTACTTC
NA	TRBV20-1	TRBJ2-6	NA	CSARDGNSGASVLTF	TGCAGTGCTAGAGATGGGAACTCTGGGGCCAGCGTCCTGACCTTC
NA	TRBV12-3/TRBV12-4	TRBJ2-7	few	CANSFGYEQYF	TGTGCCAACAGTTTCGGGTACGAGCAGTACTTC
NA	TRBV5-1	TRBJ2-5	NA	CASSLTRGAQETQYF	TGCGCCAGCAGCTTGACGAGAGGAGCACAAGAGACCCAGTACTTC
NA	TRBV19	TRBJ2-2	NA	CAIGPGIYTGELFF	TGTGCCATAGGACCCGGGATCTACACCGGGGAGCTGTTTTTT
TRBD1	TRBV7-9	TRBJ1-2	NA	CASSLLMNRGHGYTF	TGTGCCAGCAGCTTATTAATGAACAGGGGGCATGGCTACACCTTC
TRBD1	TRBV10-3	TRBJ1-3	NA	CASTSGTGVYGSGNTIYF	TGTGCCAGCACCTCCGGGACAGGGGTCTATGGTTCTGGAAACACCATATATTTT
NA	TRBV5-1	TRBJ2-1	NA	CASSLEGDSYNEQFF	TGCGCCAGCAGCTTGGAGGGAGACTCCTACAATGAGCAGTTCTTC
TRBD2	TRBV19	TRBJ2-3	NA	CASSTPSGDTDTQYF	TGTGCCAGTAGTACGCCTAGCGGAGACACAGATACGCAGTATTTT
NA	TRBV7-2	TRBJ2-3	once	CASSLNWGDTQYF	TGTGCCAGCAGCCTCAATTGGGGGGATACGCAGTATTTT
NA	TRBV7-2	TRBJ2-7	NA	CASSLAPRESYEQYF	TGTGCCAGCAGCTTAGCCCCCCGGGAATCCTACGAGCAGTACTTC
TRBD1	TRBV27	TRBJ1-1	NA	CASSFNRGNTEAFF	TGTGCCAGCAGTTTTAACAGGGGGAACACTGAAGCTTTCTTT
NA	TRBV2	TRBJ1-1	NA	CASSGGTGVEAFF	TGTGCCAGCAGTGGCGGGACGGGAGTTGAAGCTTTCTTT
NA	TRBV7-2	TRBJ1-1	few	CASSTQLNTEAFF	TGTGCCAGCAGCACCCAACTGAACACTGAAGCTTTCTTT
TRBD2	TRBV20-1	TRBJ2-7	NA	CSAMGLAGGTYEQYF	TGCAGTGCAATGGGGCTAGCGGGGGGGACCTACGAGCAGTACTTC
NA	TRBV19	TRBJ1-5	NA	CASSIDWGGDNQPQHF	TGTGCCAGTAGTATAGATTGGGGGGGGGACAATCAGCCCCAGCATTTT
TRBD1	TRBV9	TRBJ1-1	NA	CASSVDRGDTEAFF	TGTGCCAGCAGCGTCGACAGGGGGGACACTGAAGCTTTCTTT
TRBD2	TRBV15	TRBJ2-3	NA	CATSGPDSGGPPDTQYF	TGTGCCACCAGCGGCCCTGATTCGGGAGGGCCCCCAGATACGCAGTATTTT
NA	TRBV12-3/TRBV12-4	TRBJ2-5	few	CASSLGAGRETQYF	TGTGCCAGCAGTTTAGGGGCAGGGAGGGAGACCCAGTACTTC
NA	TRBV2	TRBJ1-2	few	CASSPSTGLTNYGYTF	TGTGCCAGCAGTCCAAGTACGGGACTGACTAACTATGGCTACACCTTC
NA	TRBV29-1	TRBJ1-2	NA	CSVEEPDLRGYTF	TGCAGCGTTGAAGAGCCGGATCTTAGGGGCTACACCTTC